This TCR beta chain was sequenced in a study of cytomegalovirus exposure and HLA in healthy donors. The PCR used 60 Vbeta and 13 Jbeta primers. Assay: immunoSEQ multiplex PCR; the TCRdb copy retains only in-frame clones and omits some. The sample carries about 160,000 clones, 60% to 80% recorded once. Broader study findings: What TCR beta sequences reportedly achieved was accurate prediction of HLA-A and HLA-B alleles in most subjects. Analyses of presence and absence presupposed an approximately uniform sequencing depth across donors. A later analysis reportedly found fewer N-insertions in an Asian-associated ancestry cluster than the roughly 730-donor mean.

The CDR3 spans 16 residues. CDR1 and CDR2 from the germline V gene are SSHAT and FNYEAQ (reference sequence). With 5 bases clipped from V and 1 base from J, the junction kept 2 bases outside the gene matches. In the case of this clone: The antigen is unknown.

Source material: PBMCs. This clonotype originated in a man aged 25 to 40 in good health and CMV-seropositive. The V gene is TRBV7-7, the J gene TRBJ2-3; 14 positions agree with TRBD2. In nucleotides, the CDR3 is TGTGCCAGCAGCCCGACTAGCGGGGGGGGCACAGATACGCAGTATTTT. Amino acid sequence: CASSPTSGGGTDTQYF.